This is a list of T cell receptor beta chains from one sample in a study of T-cell memory formation after mild COVID-19. From the 5' RACE reads, TCRdb called clonotypes with MiXCR, one entry per CDR3 protein. The table includes 150,000 or so distinct CDR3 sequences, approximately 14% detected once. The sequenced sample consisted of PBMCs or a T cell subset sorted from them (not recorded which). These receptors were obtained from an adult woman who had mild COVID-19 (a few samples of this study predate the infection). Cell type and time point are not known. Both conserved end residues are part of each CDR3. The D gene is left open where the match is weak. The listing skips clone size in some rows; elsewhere it reads once, few, many or a size class.

size	V	D	J	DNA	CDR3
.	TRBV24-1	.	TRBJ2-1	TGTGCCACCACCCGGGGGTATGGGGCGGACAATGAGCAGTTCTTC	CATTRGYGADNEQFF
few	TRBV5-1	.	TRBJ2-7	TGCGCCAGCAGCGAGGGGGGGATAGGCGAGCAGTACTTC	CASSEGGIGEQYF
.	TRBV29-1	.	TRBJ2-7	TGCAGCGTTGGTAAGGGGCACGAGCAGTACTTC	CSVGKGHEQYF
many	TRBV12-3/TRBV12-4	.	TRBJ2-7	TGTGCCAGCAGTTTAGTTCAGGGGCGGCAGTACTTC	CASSLVQGRQYF
.	TRBV18	TRBD1	TRBJ2-1	TGTGCCAGCTCACCCCCGGACAGGGGGCTTCCCAATGAGCAGTTCTTC	CASSPPDRGLPNEQFF
few	TRBV5-1	.	TRBJ2-3	TGCGCCAGCAGCTTGGACAGCCCTAGCACAGATACGCAGTATTTT	CASSLDSPSTDTQYF
.	TRBV9	TRBD2	TRBJ2-7	TGTGCCAGCAGCGTAGATAGCGGGGGGACCTACGAGCAGTACTTC	CASSVDSGGTYEQYF
.	TRBV6-5	.	TRBJ1-4	TGTGCCAGCAGTTACTCAGGGACCCCCTTAGGGAATGAAAAACTGTTTTTT	CASSYSGTPLGNEKLFF
.	TRBV4-3	.	TRBJ2-3	TGCGCCAGCAGCCAAGATTTCGGCACAGATACGCAGTATTTT	CASSQDFGTDTQYF
.	TRBV29-1	.	TRBJ1-2	TGCAGCGCTGGTTGGGATGGCTACACCTTC	CSAGWDGYTF
few	TRBV4-1	.	TRBJ2-1	TGCGCCAGCAGCCAAGAGAACCGGGGGACCCACAATGAGCAGTTCTTC	CASSQENRGTHNEQFF
few	TRBV4-3	TRBD1	TRBJ2-7	TGCGCCAGCAGCCAAGATAGGGGACAGCCCTCCTACGAGCAGTACTTC	CASSQDRGQPSYEQYF
many	TRBV25-1	.	TRBJ2-7	TGTGCCAGCAGAAGTAGTGGATCCTACGAGCAGTACTTC	CASRSSGSYEQYF
.	TRBV11-2	.	TRBJ2-2	TGTGCCAGCAGCTCCTCTACTAGAGCCGGGGAGCTGTTTTTT	CASSSSTRAGELFF
few	TRBV3-1	TRBD1	TRBJ2-1	TGTGCCAGCAGCCAACCTCGACAGGGGAAGAATGAGCAGTTCTTC	CASSQPRQGKNEQFF
.	TRBV3-1	TRBD2	TRBJ2-5	TGTGCCAGCAGCCAAGATGGAGAACTAGCGGAGACCCAGTACTTC	CASSQDGELAETQYF
.	TRBV7-9	.	TRBJ2-5	TGTGCCAGCAGCACGAACAGGGGCCCCGGGGGGGAGACCCAGTACTTC	CASSTNRGPGGETQYF
many	TRBV6-5	TRBD1	TRBJ2-7	TGTGCCAGCAACCAAGGGGGCCGAGAGCAGTACTTC	CASNQGGREQYF
.	TRBV12-5	.	TRBJ2-7	TGTGCTAGTGGTCTAGGTGGCAGCTCCTACGAGCAGTACTTC	CASGLGGSSYEQYF
.	TRBV6-7	.	TRBJ2-7	TGTGCCAGCAGTTATTCGGTGTTCCCTTTCGAGCAGTACTTC	CASSYSVFPFEQYF
few	TRBV4-1	.	TRBJ2-7	TGCGCCAGCAGCCAAGTGGAAGGGTTTCGCTCTAGCGAGCAGTACTTC	CASSQVEGFRSSEQYF
few	TRBV3-1	TRBD1	TRBJ1-1	TGTGCCAGCAGCCAAGATCTAGGGACAGGGCTGGCCACTGAAGCTTTCTTT	CASSQDLGTGLATEAFF
.	TRBV20-1	.	TRBJ1-6	TGCAGTGCTAGTTGGGGGGCTCGTAATTCACCCCTCCACTTT	CSASWGARNSPLHF
few	TRBV6-2/TRBV6-3	.	TRBJ2-1	TGTGCCAGCAGTTCCCAGGGGGGTGAGCAGTTCTTC	CASSSQGGEQFF
.	TRBV3-1	TRBD2	TRBJ2-5	TGTGCCAGCAGCCGGTACGCGGGGGTCGAAGAGACCCAGTACTTC	CASSRYAGVEETQYF
.	TRBV12-3/TRBV12-4	TRBD2	TRBJ2-3	TGTGCCAGCAGACGCACTAGCGGGGGCTTAGATACGCAGTATTTT	CASRRTSGGLDTQYF
.	TRBV20-1	.	TRBJ2-3	TGCAGTGCAAGAGCCGACAGCACAGATACGCAGTATTTT	CSARADSTDTQYF
.	TRBV4-2	TRBD2	TRBJ2-5	TGTGCCAGCAGCCAAGACCCCCAGCGGGGGCCCATGGAGACCCAGTACTTC	CASSQDPQRGPMETQYF
.	TRBV12-3/TRBV12-4	.	TRBJ1-2	TGTGCCAGCAGGGGGTATGGCTACACCTTC	CASRGYGYTF
.	TRBV7-9	.	TRBJ2-5	TGTGCCAGCAGCTTAGTTGGACCGGCAGAGACCCAGTACTTC	CASSLVGPAETQYF
few	TRBV11-2	.	TRBJ1-2	TGTGCCAGCAGCCCTACGGGGGGTGGCTATGGCTACACCTTC	CASSPTGGGYGYTF
few	TRBV7-2	.	TRBJ1-2	TGTGCCAGCAGCATATTGTCTCTTGGCTACACCTTC	CASSILSLGYTF
.	TRBV15	TRBD2	TRBJ2-5	TGTGCCACCAGGGGGGGGGGGGAGACCCAGTACTTC	CATRGGGETQYF
few	TRBV6-2/TRBV6-3	.	TRBJ2-7	TGTGCCAGCAGTTTCATAGCGAGCTACGAGCAGTACTTC	CASSFIASYEQYF
.	TRBV24-1	.	TRBJ2-3	TGTGCCACCAGTGATCCGCCGACAGATACGCAGTATTTT	CATSDPPTDTQYF
few	TRBV3-1	.	TRBJ2-5	TGTGCCAGCAGCCAAGGATCCAGTACGACCCAGTACTTC	CASSQGSSTTQYF
.	TRBV7-9	.	TRBJ2-1	TGTGCCAGCAGCTTGAGTGACAGCTACAATGAGCAGTTCTTC	CASSLSDSYNEQFF
.	TRBV6-6	.	TRBJ2-7	TGTGCCAGCAGTGCCGACTTGGAGCAGTACTTC	CASSADLEQYF
few	TRBV10-3	TRBD1	TRBJ2-2	TGTGCCATCAGTGAGTTCACAGGGGAATGGGACACCGGGGAGCTGTTTTTT	CAISEFTGEWDTGELFF
.	TRBV4-3	.	TRBJ2-7	TGCGCCAGCAGCCAAGATATTGGTTCTAACTACGAGCAGTACTTC	CASSQDIGSNYEQYF
.	TRBV27	.	TRBJ1-5	TGTGCCAGCACTTTGATTGGGGGAGCCGATCAGCCCCAGCATTTT	CASTLIGGADQPQHF